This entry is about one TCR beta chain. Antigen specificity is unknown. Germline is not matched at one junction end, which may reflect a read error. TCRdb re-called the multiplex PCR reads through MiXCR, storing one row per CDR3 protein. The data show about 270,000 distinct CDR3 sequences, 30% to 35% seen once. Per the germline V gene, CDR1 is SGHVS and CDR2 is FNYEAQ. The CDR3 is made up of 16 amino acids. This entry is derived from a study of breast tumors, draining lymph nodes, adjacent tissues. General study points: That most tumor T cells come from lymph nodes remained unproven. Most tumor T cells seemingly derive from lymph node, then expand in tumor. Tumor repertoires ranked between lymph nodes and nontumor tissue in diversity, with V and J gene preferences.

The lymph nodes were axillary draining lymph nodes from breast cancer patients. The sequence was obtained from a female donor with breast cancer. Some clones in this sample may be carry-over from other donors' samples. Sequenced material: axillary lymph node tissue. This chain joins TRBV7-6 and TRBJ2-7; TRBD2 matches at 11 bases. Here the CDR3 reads CASSFSPGTSGYEQCF. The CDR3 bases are TGTGCCAGCAGCTTTAGTCCCGGGACTAGCGGCTACGAGCAGTGCTTC.